This TCR beta chain is from a study of OX40 agonist ivuxolimab in advanced cancers. Context from the whole study: Ivuxolimab, which targeted the costimulatory receptor OX40 (CD134), was an agonistic, fully human IgG2 monoclonal antibody. Intravenous ivuxolimab was administered to patients every 2 weeks at six dose levels: 0.01, 0.1, 0.3, 1.5, 3 and 10 mg/kg. Among the 52 dose-escalation patients, about 20 had hepatocellular carcinoma, approximately 15 melanoma, 9 renal cell carcinoma and 9 head and neck cancer. In the dose-escalation cohort, roughly four fifths of patients were male, and the mean age was approximately 55 years, with a range of roughly 20 to 80. Prior anti-PD-1, anti-PD-L1 or anti-CTLA-4 therapy was permitted, and 40% of dose-escalation patients had received checkpoint inhibitors. Partial responses occurred in three dose-escalation patients: two with cutaneous melanoma and one with hepatocellular carcinoma. The point of sequencing TCRbeta in the periphery was to test whether ivuxolimab changed TCR sequence diversity and drove clonal T-cell expansion. The paper describes the monotherapy dose-escalation part (N of about 52 patients) of the phase I trial of ivuxolimab.

From a lookup of the germline V gene, CDR1 and CDR2 are SGDLS and YYNGEE. The cysteine opens and the phenylalanine closes a CDR3 of 13 amino acids. Only the CDR3 region is kept as DNA, spanning 39 bases read in frame from base 1. Trimming at the junction amounts to 3 bases on V and 3 bases on J, and the germline ends lie 9 bases apart. On the study overall, not on this receptor specifically: Partial responders in the 0.1-3.0 mg/kg groups had among the lowest normalized peripheral clonal expansion, especially among CD8+ T cells. The antigen specificity of the peripheral T cells that underwent clonal expansion was not determined. Low levels of normalized T-cell clonal expansion were also shown by some nonresponding patients. At doses of 0.1 to 3.0 mg/kg, clonal expansion of both CD4+ and CD8+ blood T cells was observed from baseline to week 6. After ivuxolimab, CD8+ T cells had more expanded clones than CD4+ T cells on average.

Genomic DNA was isolated from the sorted cells so that the TCRbeta CDR3 region could be sequenced. The immunoSEQ Assay was used for sequencing of TCRbeta CDR3 regions. In TCRdb, the immuneACCESS table is reduced to in-frame sequences with V and J assigned. These tables do not hold every clone; where another copy was compared, an unresolved V gene accounts for under half, and the others remain unexplained. The sample table shows 75,000 to 100,000 clones, and 65% to 90% are seen once. The ten top clones hold approximately 2% of the sample. In the case of this clone: This clone's antigen is unknown. The record has no base qualities; no much larger clone is one base away.

Patients with autoimmune disease history or receiving systemic immunosuppression were excluded from the trial. Peripheral blood for TCR sequencing was collected from all dose cohorts at baseline, on cycle 4 day 1, and on cycle 7 day 1. Samples were obtained from an open-label, multicenter, first-in-human phase I dose-escalation trial of ivuxolimab. Adults with locally advanced or metastatic melanoma, renal cell carcinoma, hepatocellular carcinoma or head and neck squamous cell carcinoma were enrolled in the trial. Before TCR sequencing, CD4+ T cells and CD8+ T cells from peripheral blood were sorted into separate populations.

The chain is encoded by TRBV9 joined to TRBJ1-1; the D gene cannot be named for sure. The source was CD4+ or CD8+ T cells sorted from blood, collected in a trial of the OX40 agonist ivuxolimab. This TCR was sampled from an adult with an advanced solid tumor such as melanoma, head and neck, liver or kidney cancer. The DNA sequence is TGTGCCAGCAGCGGGATCCCCGACACTGAAGCTTTCTTT. Its product reads: CASSGIPDTEAFF. With all but the CDR3 taken from the reference TRBV9 and TRBJ1-1 genes, the full variable domain is: DSGVTQTPKHLITATGQRVTLRCSPRSGDLSVYWYQQSLDQGLQFLIQYYNGEERAKGNILERFSAQQFPDLHSELNLSSLELGDSALYFCASSGIPDTEAFFGQGTRLTVV.